Described below is a single TCR beta chain sequence and its context. To make TCR beta libraries, researchers used iRepertoire HTBI primers and Arm-PCR of CDR3 regions. TCRdb ran MiXCR on the multiplex PCR reads and lists one entry per CDR3 protein. The table lists around 240,000 distinct CDR3 sequences, roughly 18% of them singletons. The data are from a study of regulatory T cells in long-lasting Graves disease. Per the germline V gene, CDR1 is DFQATT and CDR2 is SNEGSKA (reference sequence). The CDR3 has 12 amino acids. Deletions cut 4 bases from V and 11 bases from J, with 17 bases between. Time point given: newly diagnosed GD, antithyroid drugs for less than 3 months. PBMCs provided the RNA from which the TCR library was made. This sample was shared with a second study, whose subject was T cells in Graves' hyperthyroidism and ophthalmopathy. As that study records: The study left out patients who had uncontrolled infection, other autoimmune disease, pregnancy or lactation. The HTBI primer set drove a first-round RT-PCR of the TCR CDR3.

The receptor was derived from a woman aged 30 to 39 with Graves disease. The chain carries TRBV20-1 and TRBJ1-1; maybe TRBD1 (6 bases). The source was peripheral blood mononuclear cells (PBMCs), collected at new diagnosis, from a patient treated with antithyroid drugs. The CDR3 reads CSAKEGDVRAFF. CDR3 nucleotide sequence: TGCAGTGCTAAAGAGGGGGACGTTCGGGCTTTCTTT.